Here is one T cell receptor (beta chain) with its context. As yet, its antigen is unknown. This record belongs to a study of T cell responses to AZD1222 COVID-19 vaccine. Overall study results and limits: Spike-specific TCR depth and breadth grew after two AZD1222 doses. Targets within unmutated variant regions were reportedly found for nearly half of spike-specific TCRs.

The method was immunoSEQ multiplex PCR; TCRdb's version includes in-frame clones alone and lacks a portion of them. The table includes roughly 200,000 clones, more than 80% detected once. The length of the CDR3 is 14 residues. V lost 2 bases to trimming and J lost 6 bases; unmatched junction nucleotides: 2. The germline V gene encodes CDR1 LGHDT and CDR2 YNNKEL (reference sequence). The source of this sequence is an adult who received the MenACWY meningococcal vaccine as a control. The chain links TRBV3-1 (or the pseudogene TRBV3-2) to TRBJ2-2; 8 nucleotides match TRBD2. Sequencing was performed on peripheral blood, taken 28 days after the second dose of the MenACWY control vaccine. CDR3: CASSQRTSSGELFF. CDR3 DNA sequence: TGTGCCAGCAGCCAAAGGACTAGCTCCGGGGAGCTGTTTTTT.